This is a list of T cell receptor beta chains from one sample in a study of T cells in Graves' hyperthyroidism and ophthalmopathy. TCRdb used MiXCR to reprocess the multiplex PCR reads, holding one entry per CDR3 protein. The sample includes roughly 400,000 distinct CDR3 sequences, around 15% of them seen just once. Sequencing input: blood. The receptor source for this set is a man aged 50-60 years with Graves' ophthalmopathy. Both conserved end residues are part of each CDR3. The D gene is left open where the match is weak. Clone size is stated in some rows and not others, as once, few, many or a class when expanded.

DNA: TGCAGCGCCAACTCGGAGACCCAGTACTTC
CDR3: CSANSETQYF
size: many
D: NA
J: TRBJ2-5
V: TRBV29-1

DNA: TGCGCCAGCAGCTTGGAATACAATCAGCCCCAGCATTTT
CDR3: CASSLEYNQPQHF
size: many
D: NA
J: TRBJ1-5
V: TRBV5-1

DNA: TGTGCCAGCAGTACACAGGGGAGTGAAAAACTGTTTTTT
CDR3: CASSTQGSEKLFF
size: many
D: TRBD1
J: TRBJ1-4
V: TRBV27

DNA: TGTGCCAGTTCTCCCGGGACAGGGGGCTCCGAGCAGTACTTC
CDR3: CASSPGTGGSEQYF
size: NA
D: TRBD1
J: TRBJ2-7
V: TRBV27

DNA: TGTGCCAGCAGCGTAGCTGGGACACAGTACAATGAGCAGTTCTTC
CDR3: CASSVAGTQYNEQFF
size: many
D: NA
J: TRBJ2-1
V: TRBV9

DNA: TGTGCCAGCAGCTTTAACAGGGGACTATCCTACAATGAGCAGTTCTTC
CDR3: CASSFNRGLSYNEQFF
size: NA
D: NA
J: TRBJ2-1
V: TRBV7-9

DNA: TGTGCCAGCAGTACAGTGGGGAACACTGAAGCTTTCTTT
CDR3: CASSTVGNTEAFF
size: many
D: NA
J: TRBJ1-1
V: TRBV2

DNA: TGTGCCAGCAGCTTAGTTGCATACGACAATGAGCAGTTCTTC
CDR3: CASSLVAYDNEQFF
size: few
D: NA
J: TRBJ2-1
V: TRBV11-3

DNA: TGTGCCAGCAGCATGGGACAGGTCTATGGCTACACCTTC
CDR3: CASSMGQVYGYTF
size: many
D: TRBD1
J: TRBJ1-2
V: TRBV28

DNA: TGTGCCAGCAGCGTGGGGGACAGCACCTACGAGCAGTACTTC
CDR3: CASSVGDSTYEQYF
size: few
D: TRBD1
J: TRBJ2-7
V: TRBV9

DNA: TGTGCCAGCAGCGATGGAGTCAAAGAGACCCAGTACTTC
CDR3: CASSDGVKETQYF
size: few
D: NA
J: TRBJ2-5
V: TRBV9

DNA: TGTGCCAGCAGTGACCTAGCGAATGAGCAGTTCTTC
CDR3: CASSDLANEQFF
size: NA
D: NA
J: TRBJ2-1
V: TRBV6-2/TRBV6-3

DNA: TGTGCCTGGAGTGCTAGCGGGCCCGCCTACGAGCAGTACTTC
CDR3: CAWSASGPAYEQYF
size: NA
D: TRBD2
J: TRBJ2-7
V: TRBV30

DNA: TGTGCCAGCAGCGTAGGAGGTAGCAGCGGTAGTTTAGGCGAGCAGTACTTC
CDR3: CASSVGGSSGSLGEQYF
size: NA
D: NA
J: TRBJ2-7
V: TRBV9

DNA: TGTGCCAGCAGTCCCCCGACAGGCAACAATGAGCAGTTCTTC
CDR3: CASSPPTGNNEQFF
size: many
D: NA
J: TRBJ2-1
V: TRBV28

DNA: TGTGCCAGCAGCTTGAACCCTGGAAACACCGGGGAGCTGTTTTTT
CDR3: CASSLNPGNTGELFF
size: few
D: NA
J: TRBJ2-2
V: TRBV5-4

DNA: TGTGCCACCGCCTCAGGGGGCGGGACCGAGCAGTACTTC
CDR3: CATASGGGTEQYF
size: few
D: TRBD1
J: TRBJ2-7
V: TRBV27

DNA: TGTGCCAGCAGTTTGGCAACTAGCGGGAGGAGGAGTCAGACCCAGTACTTC
CDR3: CASSLATSGRRSQTQYF
size: many
D: TRBD2
J: TRBJ2-5
V: TRBV28

DNA: TGCAGTGCTAGTGGACTAGCGGGCCGACAAGAGACCCAGTACTTC
CDR3: CSASGLAGRQETQYF
size: NA
D: TRBD2
J: TRBJ2-5
V: TRBV20-1

DNA: TGTGCCAGCAGTAAGGACGGGGAGGTTTGGGAAAAACTGTTTTTT
CDR3: CASSKDGEVWEKLFF
size: many
D: NA
J: TRBJ1-4
V: TRBV28

DNA: TGTGCCAGCAGCCCACGCGGGTCCTACGAGCAGTACTTC
CDR3: CASSPRGSYEQYF
size: many
D: NA
J: TRBJ2-7
V: TRBV5-8

DNA: TGTGCCTCGGGGGGGTACCAAGAGACCCAGTACTTC
CDR3: CASGGYQETQYF
size: few
D: TRBD2
J: TRBJ2-5
V: TRBV10-3

DNA: TGTGCCAGCAGCCCCAGTCCCACGGGAAACAATGAGCAGTTCTTC
CDR3: CASSPSPTGNNEQFF
size: many
D: NA
J: TRBJ2-1
V: TRBV12-3/TRBV12-4

DNA: TGTGCCAGCAGTCCAAACTTGAGCAATGAGCAGTTCTTC
CDR3: CASSPNLSNEQFF
size: many
D: NA
J: TRBJ2-1
V: TRBV12-3/TRBV12-4